The 11 T cell receptor beta chains below were found in one sample sequenced in a study of blood T cell repertoires in COVID-19 (dated by TCRdb to the early 2020s). The library was prepared using the immunoSEQ multiplex PCR assay. What TCRdb holds here is the immuneACCESS table cut down to in-frame rearrangements. Part of the clones is not present; checked against another copy, under half of the missing clones reflect an unresolved V gene, and the others are unexplained. A total of about 240,000 clones appear in this sample, about four fifths of them only once. In total, the top ten clones hold more than 8% of the sample. The source material was peripheral blood. These receptors came from a woman of 80 years or more with acute or convalescent COVID-19.

The chain joins TRBV11-3 to TRBJ2-1; no reliable D call. CDR3 length: 17 residues. V was clipped by 2 bases and J by 0 bases, with 14 bases between them. Germline CDR1 SGHNT, CDR2 YENEEA. The CDR3 is CASSLSYSTSSYNEQFF. In DNA, the CDR3 is TGTGCCAGCAGCTTATCTTACAGTACGAGCTCCTACAATGAGCAGTTCTTC.

The chain joins TRBV3-1 (or the pseudogene TRBV3-2) to TRBJ2-7; 10 nucleotides align to TRBD1. Germline V gene lookup returns CDR1 LGHDT and CDR2 YNNKEL (reference sequence). CDR3 size: 16 residues. V trimming: 3 bases; J trimming: 6 bases; junction bases outside the gene matches: 11. The CDR3 protein is CASSQSFGTGALEQYF. In nucleotides, the CDR3 is TGTGCCAGCAGCCAGTCCTTCGGGACAGGGGCCCTCGAGCAGTACTTC.

This clone came up a few times. The V call is TRBV24-1, the J call TRBJ2-1; no clear D. In germline, CDR1 is KGHDR, CDR2 SFDVKD. The CDR3 covers 14 residues. The V end was cut by 6 bases, the J end by 0 bases, with 8 bases between. The CDR3: CATSIHSSYNEQFF. CDR3 sequence (DNA): TGTGCCACCAGTATTCATAGCTCCTACAATGAGCAGTTCTTC.

The chain employs TRBV30 and TRBJ2-3; TRBD2 aligns across 11 bases. The CDR3 has 17 amino acids. CDR1 and CDR2 from the germline V gene are GTSNPN and SVGIG (reference sequence). Germline trimming cut 0 bases from V and 2 bases from J; bases unmatched to any gene: 7. The CDR3 here is CAWSVWASGGNTDTQYF. CDR3 bases: TGTGCCTGGAGTGTATGGGCTAGCGGGGGGAACACAGATACGCAGTATTTT.

The CDR3: CSVASGQDNSPLHF. The DNA of the CDR3 is TGCAGCGTTGCTTCAGGGCAGGATAATTCACCCCTCCACTTT. The chain combines TRBV29-1 with TRBJ1-6; D is possibly TRBD1 (5 bases). The CDR3 is 14 residues long. CDR1 and CDR2 from the germline V gene are SQVTM and ANQGSEA. V lost 4 bases, J lost 5 bases, and 12 bases lay in between.

This clone was seen more than once but under ten times. The chain combines TRBV16 with TRBJ2-7; perhaps TRBD1 as D (5 bases). Germline CDR1 and CDR2: KGHSY and FQNENV. Trimming took 2 bases from V and 2 from J, leaving 10 bases between them. This CDR3 region has 14 residues. The CDR3 sequence is CASSQVKGAYEQYF. The CDR3 region has the DNA TGTGCCAGCAGCCAAGTAAAAGGGGCCTACGAGCAGTACTTC. The full variable domain, in which reference TRBV16 and TRBJ2-7 provide the parts outside the CDR3, is GEEVAQTPKHLVRGEGQKAKLYCAPIKGHSYVFWYQQVLKNEFKFLISFQNENVFDETGMPKERFSAKCLPNSPCSLEIQATKLEDSAVYFCASSQVKGAYEQYFGPGTRLTVT.

The J gene is TRBJ1-6, the V gene TRBV25-1, with D uncertain. The CDR3 totals 12 residues. Trimming took 3 bases from V and 7 from J, leaving 4 bases between them. CDR1 and CDR2 (germline): MGHDK, SYGVNS. CDR3 residues: CASSDPNSPLHF. In DNA form, the CDR3 reads TGTGCCAGCAGTGACCCGAATTCACCCCTCCACTTT.

J is TRBJ1-4 and V is TRBV5-1; weak D call: TRBD1 (6 bases). The germline V and J ends were trimmed by 4 bases and 8 bases, with 24 bases remaining between them. Germline CDR1 and CDR2: SGHRS and YFSETQ. This CDR3 is 17 amino acids long. The CDR3 here is CASSPGQRIGPGEKLFF. CDR3 DNA sequence: TGCGCCAGCAGCCCCGGACAGAGAATTGGCCCTGGCGAAAAACTGTTTTTT.

For this clone: Additional DNA sequences in this sample encode the identical CDR3. The chain combines TRBV2 with TRBJ2-1; 7 bases map to TRBD1. The CDR3 extends over 15 amino acids. In germline, CDR1 is SNHLY, CDR2 FYNNEI. Trimming took 5 bases from V and 1 from J; bases not matched to a gene: 5. CDR3 region: CASSRQGSSYNEQFF. The CDR3 DNA is TGTGCCAGCAGTAGACAGGGTTCGTCCTACAATGAGCAGTTCTTC.

V usage is TRBV29-1 and J usage is TRBJ2-5, with a possible D match to TRBD1 (6 bases). V was clipped by 0 bases and J by 5 bases, with 16 bases between them. From germline, CDR1 is SQVTM and CDR2 ANQGSEA. This CDR3 has 15 residues. The CDR3 reads CSVEDGVGHLETQYF. CDR3 sequence (DNA): TGCAGCGTTGAAGATGGGGTGGGACACTTGGAGACCCAGTACTTC.

V usage is TRBV28 and J usage is TRBJ2-5, with 7 nucleotides matching TRBD1. Germline V lookup: CDR1 MDHEN, CDR2 SYDVKM. The CDR3 spans 15 residues. V shed 6 bases, J shed 1 base, and the junction held 8 bases outside the gene matches. The CDR3 spells CASSLPRGPQETQYF. The CDR3 DNA reads as TGTGCCAGCAGCCTCCCGAGGGGGCCCCAAGAGACCCAGTACTTC.